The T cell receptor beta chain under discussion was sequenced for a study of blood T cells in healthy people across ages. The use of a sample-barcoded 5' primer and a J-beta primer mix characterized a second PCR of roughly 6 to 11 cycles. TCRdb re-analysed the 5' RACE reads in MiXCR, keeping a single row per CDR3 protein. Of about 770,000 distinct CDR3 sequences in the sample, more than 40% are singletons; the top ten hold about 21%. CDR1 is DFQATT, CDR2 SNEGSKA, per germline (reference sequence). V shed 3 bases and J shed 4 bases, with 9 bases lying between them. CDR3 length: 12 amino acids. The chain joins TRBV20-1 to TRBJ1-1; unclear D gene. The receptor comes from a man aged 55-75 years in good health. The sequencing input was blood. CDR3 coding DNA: TGCAGTGCTAGGTCGGGCGTCACTGAAGCTTTCTTT. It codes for CSARSGVTEAFF.